Each of the 8 T cell receptor beta chains below was sequenced from the same sample in a study of OX40 agonist ivuxolimab in advanced cancers. Libraries were prepared by immunoSEQ multiplex PCR; TCRdb keeps only in-frame clonotypes and omits some of them. This table has 43,000 or so clones, more than 75% appearing once. This material consisted of CD4+ or CD8+ T cells sorted from blood, taken in a trial of the OX40 agonist ivuxolimab. Receptor source: an adult with an advanced solid tumor such as melanoma, head and neck, liver or kidney cancer.

V is TRBV5-4 and J is TRBJ1-1; a weak D match, TRBD1 (5 bases). The CDR3 loop spans 14 amino acids. Germline V gene sequence: CDR1 SGHNT, CDR2 YYREEE (reference sequence). Trimming pared 0 bases from V and 7 bases from J, leaving 13 bases between. In DNA, the CDR3 is TGTGCCAGCAGCTTGGAAAGGGGACGGGGTGAAGCTTTCTTT. Translated: CASSLERGRGEAFF.

The rearrangement uses TRBV6-6 and TRBJ2-1; D unresolved. V shed 5 bases and J shed 4 bases, with 12 bases lying between them. This CDR3 is built from 14 residues. Germline assignment: CDR1 MNHNY and CDR2 SVGAGI (reference sequence). CDR3 amino acids: CASSDFIGYNEQFF. For the CDR3, the DNA is TGTGCCAGCAGTGACTTCATCGGGTACAATGAGCAGTTCTTC.

The V gene is TRBV19, the J gene TRBJ2-1; D unclear. Germline V CDR1 and CDR2: LNHDA, SQIVND (reference sequence). V lost 6 bases and J 9 bases, leaving 12 bases between the germline ends. This CDR3 is 12 amino acids long. This chain's CDR3 is CASRLGVGEQFF. The CDR3 DNA sequence: TGTGCCAGTAGGCTAGGCGTTGGTGAGCAGTTCTTC.

The rearrangement links TRBV6-6 to TRBJ1-1; D gene unclear. V was clipped by 2 bases and J by 8 bases, with 6 bases between them. Germline lookup yields CDR1 MNHNY and CDR2 SVGAGI (reference sequence). The CDR3 extends over 11 amino acids. CDR3 DNA: TGTGCCAGCAGTTACATGGCGGAAGCTTTCTTT. Protein sequence: CASSYMAEAFF.

The rearrangement joins TRBV11-2 to TRBJ2-1; 11 bases line up with TRBD2. In germline, CDR1 is SGHAT, CDR2 FQNNGV. This CDR3 has 16 residues. The V segment lost 4 bases and the J segment 8 bases; nucleotides outside the gene matches: 10. CDR3 in DNA: TGTGCCAGCAGCTACATAGCGGGAGGGCTGTTGCATGAGCAGTTCTTC. Protein product: CASSYIAGGLLHEQFF.

The chain carries TRBV7-7 and TRBJ2-3; D perhaps matches TRBD2 (5 bases). The germline CDR1 and CDR2 sequences are SSHAT and FNYEAQ (reference sequence). Trimming removed 5 bases from V and 1 base from J, with 10 bases in between. CDR3 length equals 14 residues. In nucleotides, the CDR3 is TGTGCCAGCAGCCCGATCGGGGGCACAGATACGCAGTATTTT. This encodes CASSPIGGTDTQYF.

The chain carries TRBV5-5 and TRBJ1-1; 8 nucleotides line up with TRBD1. Germline assignment: CDR1 SGHKS and CDR2 YYEKEE (reference sequence). This CDR3 comprises 14 residues. The junction had 0 bases not matched to a gene; V was cut back by 2 bases and J by 0 bases. CDR3 bases: TGTGCCAGCAGCTTACAGGGGGTGAACACTGAAGCTTTCTTT. Amino acid sequence: CASSLQGVNTEAFF.

The chain carries TRBV7-9 and TRBJ2-7; D not certain. The germline V and J ends were trimmed by 0 bases and 5 bases, with 8 bases remaining between them. Per germline, CDR1 SEHNR and CDR2 FQNEAQ (reference sequence). The CDR3 loop spans 13 amino acids. CDR3 nucleotides: TGTGCCAGCAGCTTAGCTGGGTCGGACGAGCAGTACTTC. Its translation is CASSLAGSDEQYF.